The next 10 T cell receptor beta chains were all read from a single sample in a study of blood T cell repertoires in COVID-19. The table came from immunoSEQ multiplex PCR; TCRdb's copy has only in-frame clones and leaves some out. This sample carries 90,000 or so clones, less than 95% of them seen once, and the ten largest clones take 6.5% to 8.5%. Sequenced: peripheral blood. These receptors came from a man aged 18 to 29 with COVID-19, enrolled during active disease.

There are a few counts of this clone. The genes are TRBV24-1 and TRBJ2-7, with D tentatively TRBD1 (6 bases). Trimming removed 12 bases from V and 1 base from J, with 18 bases in between. This CDR3 is 14 amino acids long. CDR1 KGHDR and CDR2 SFDVKD come from the germline V gene. CDR3 sequence reads: CASGAGAPSYEQYF. Written as DNA, the CDR3 is TGTGCCTCAGGGGCCGGGGCCCCATCCTACGAGCAGTACTTC.

The chain carries TRBV7-9 and TRBJ2-3, with a tentative D call TRBD1 (6 bases). Looked up from germline, CDR1 is SEHNR and CDR2 is FQNEAQ (reference sequence). The CDR3 extends over 14 amino acids. The V gene lost 4 bases and the J gene lost 6 bases, with 14 bases spanning the gap. This chain's CDR3 is CASSSRGLVDTQYF. DNA of the CDR3: TGTGCCAGCAGCTCCAGGGGCTTGGTGGATACGCAGTATTTT.

About this clone: Other DNA sequences in the sample encode the same CDR3. V and J are TRBV30 and TRBJ2-7; weak D call: TRBD1 (5 bases). This CDR3 has 12 amino acids. Per the germline V gene, CDR1 is GTSNPN and CDR2 is SVGIG (reference sequence). V lost 0 bases, J lost 4 bases, and 7 bases lay in between. CDR3 amino acids: CAWSVGAYEQYF. The CDR3 region has the DNA TGTGCCTGGAGTGTTGGGGCATACGAGCAGTACTTC. Variable domain in full (rest from reference TRBV30 and TRBJ2-7): SQTIHQWPATLVQPVGSPLSLECTVEGTSNPNLYWYRQAAGRGLQLLFYSVGIGQISSEVPQNLSASRPQDRQFILSSKKLLLSDSGFYLCAWSVGAYEQYFGPGTRLTVT.

The chain has TRBV19 and TRBJ2-2, with TRBD1 as a possible D gene (6 bases). Deletions cut 4 bases from V and 4 bases from J, with 13 bases between. CDR3 length equals 15 residues. The germline V gene encodes CDR1 LNHDA and CDR2 SQIVND (reference sequence). The CDR3 DNA sequence: TGTGCCAGTAGTAAACCCACAGGGCGCACCGGGGAGCTGTTTTTT. Translating gives CASSKPTGRTGELFF.

The V gene is TRBV19, the J gene TRBJ2-2; 9 bases are shared with TRBD1. The CDR3 has 16 residues. Per germline, CDR1 LNHDA and CDR2 SQIVND (reference sequence). V gave up 5 bases and J gave up 0 bases; unmatched junction bases: 4. CDR3 sequence (DNA): TGTGCCAGTAGTCCATGGACAGGGGCGAACACCGGGGAGCTGTTTTTT. Protein sequence: CASSPWTGANTGELFF.

This clone was recorded once. This chain links TRBV5-1 with TRBJ1-1; 8 bases are shared with TRBD1. V was clipped by 0 bases and J by 5 bases; unmatched bases: 3. The germline gives CDR1 SGHRS, CDR2 YFSETQ. The CDR3 extends over 14 amino acids. In nucleotides, the CDR3 is TGCGCCAGCAGCTTGGAACAGGGGGAAACTGAAGCTTTCTTT. This translates into CASSLEQGETEAFF. Looking up the rest from reference TRBV5-1 and TRBJ1-1 gives the full variable domain: KAGVTQTPRYLIKTRGQQVTLSCSPISGHRSVSWYQQTPGQGLQFLFEYFSETQRNKGNFPGRFSGRQFSNSRSEMNVSTLELGDSALYLCASSLEQGETEAFFGQGTRLTVV.

This clone was observed a few times. The chain has TRBV5-4 and TRBJ1-1; 12 positions agree with TRBD1. With V trimmed by 4 bases and J by 1 base, 8 bases remained unmatched. The germline V gene has CDR1 SGHNT and CDR2 YYREEE (reference sequence). The length of the CDR3 is 17 residues. This CDR3 reads CASSPEGQGAWNTEAFF. CDR3 sequence (DNA): TGTGCCAGCAGCCCGGAGGGACAGGGGGCGTGGAACACTGAAGCTTTCTTT.

V gene TRBV5-6 combines with J gene TRBJ2-7, with D hard to call. From germline, CDR1 is SGHDT and CDR2 YYEEEE. The length of the CDR3 is 14 residues. Between the trimmed V and J ends, which lost 4 bases and 3 bases, there was a span of 14 bases. DNA for the CDR3: TGTGCCAGCAGCCCGCCCTTTCAGATCTACGAGCAGTACTTC. The encoded protein is CASSPPFQIYEQYF.

The chain carries TRBV28 and TRBJ1-3; 9 nucleotides agree with TRBD1. Germline-derived CDR1 and CDR2 are MDHEN and SYDVKM. CDR3 length: 15 amino acids. V dropped 5 bases and J dropped 2; count of bases not matched to a gene: 4. In DNA, the CDR3 is TGTGCCAGCAGTACGAGGGACAGGGCTGGAAACACCATATATTTT. Translation gives CASSTRDRAGNTIYF.

In its sample, this clone was seen once. The chain carries TRBV10-1 and TRBJ2-5; D is possibly TRBD2 (6 bases). This CDR3 is 13 amino acids long. The V end was cut by 3 bases, the J end by 7 bases, with 12 bases between. Germline CDR1 reads WNHNN; CDR2 reads SYGVQD (reference sequence). The CDR3, as DNA: TGCGCCAGCAGTGATCCCGGGAGAGGGACCCAGTACTTC. Encoded protein: CASSDPGRGTQYF.